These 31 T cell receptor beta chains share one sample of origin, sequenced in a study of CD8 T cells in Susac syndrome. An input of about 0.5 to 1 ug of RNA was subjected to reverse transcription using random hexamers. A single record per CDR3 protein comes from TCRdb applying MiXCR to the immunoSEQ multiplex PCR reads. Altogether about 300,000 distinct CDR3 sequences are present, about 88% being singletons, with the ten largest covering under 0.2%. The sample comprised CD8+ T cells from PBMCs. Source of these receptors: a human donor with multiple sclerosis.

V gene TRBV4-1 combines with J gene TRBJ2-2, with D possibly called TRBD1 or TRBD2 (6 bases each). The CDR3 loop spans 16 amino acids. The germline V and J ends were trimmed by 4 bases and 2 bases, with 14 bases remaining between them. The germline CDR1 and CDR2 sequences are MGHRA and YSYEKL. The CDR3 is CASSPWGARNTGELFF. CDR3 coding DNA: TGCGCCAGCAGCCCGTGGGGGGCCCGAAACACCGGGGAGCTGTTTTTT.

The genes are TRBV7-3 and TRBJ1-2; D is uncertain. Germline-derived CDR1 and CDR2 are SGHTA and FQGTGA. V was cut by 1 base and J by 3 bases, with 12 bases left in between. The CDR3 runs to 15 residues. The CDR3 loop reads CASSLSSSGDYGYTF. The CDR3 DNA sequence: TGTGCCAGCAGCTTAAGTTCTAGCGGTGACTATGGCTACACCTTC.

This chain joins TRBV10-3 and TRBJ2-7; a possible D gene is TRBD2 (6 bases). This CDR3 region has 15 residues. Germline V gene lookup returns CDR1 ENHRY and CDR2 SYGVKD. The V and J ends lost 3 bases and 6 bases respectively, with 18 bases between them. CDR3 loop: CAISDREGMGGEQYF. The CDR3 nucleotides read TGTGCCATCAGTGATCGTGAGGGGATGGGGGGCGAGCAGTACTTC.

In nucleotides, the CDR3 is TGTGCCAGCAGCTTAGGAGACCACCCAGCGCAGTTCTTC. Its protein product is CASSLGDHPAQFF. This chain joins TRBV7-9 and TRBJ2-1, with unresolved D. Between the trimmed V and J ends, which lost 1 base and 12 bases, there was a span of 13 bases. Per germline, CDR1 SEHNR and CDR2 FQNEAQ (reference sequence). CDR3 length: 13 residues.

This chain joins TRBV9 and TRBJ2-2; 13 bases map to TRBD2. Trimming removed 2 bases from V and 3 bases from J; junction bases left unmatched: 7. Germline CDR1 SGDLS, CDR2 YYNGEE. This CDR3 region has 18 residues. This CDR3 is CASSVRLAGGGDTGELFF. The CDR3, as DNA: TGTGCCAGCAGCGTGCGACTAGCGGGGGGCGGTGACACCGGGGAGCTGTTTTTT.

CDR3 amino acids: CATEGGYQETQYF. CDR3 in DNA: TGTGCCACCGAGGGGGGGTACCAAGAGACCCAGTACTTC. The chain combines TRBV24-1 with TRBJ2-5, with D possibly being TRBD2 (7 bases). Trimming shortened V by 9 bases and J by 0 bases, and 10 bases separated the two germline ends. The CDR3 extends over 13 amino acids. Germline CDR1 and CDR2: KGHDR and SFDVKD.

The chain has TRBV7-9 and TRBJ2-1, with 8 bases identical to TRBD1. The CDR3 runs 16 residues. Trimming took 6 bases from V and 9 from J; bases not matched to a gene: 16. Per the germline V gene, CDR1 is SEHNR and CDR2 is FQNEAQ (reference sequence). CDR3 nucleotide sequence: TGTGCCAGCAGTTCACCCGTCGGCAGGGGGCAGGCTGAGCAGTTCTTC. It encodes CASSSPVGRGQAEQFF.

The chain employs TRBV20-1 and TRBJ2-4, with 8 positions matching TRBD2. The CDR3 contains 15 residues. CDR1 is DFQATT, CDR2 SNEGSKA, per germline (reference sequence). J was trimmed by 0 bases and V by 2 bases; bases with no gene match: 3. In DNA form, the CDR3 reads TGCAGTGCTAGAACTAGCGGTATAGCCAAAAACATTCAGTACTTC. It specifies CSARTSGIAKNIQYF.

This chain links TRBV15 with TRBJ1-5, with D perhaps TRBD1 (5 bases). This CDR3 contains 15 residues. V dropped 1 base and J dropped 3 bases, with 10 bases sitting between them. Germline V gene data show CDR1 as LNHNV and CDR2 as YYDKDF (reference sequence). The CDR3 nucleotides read TGTGCCACCAGCAGAGTTAGGGGCCTCAATCAGCCCCAGCATTTT. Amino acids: CATSRVRGLNQPQHF.

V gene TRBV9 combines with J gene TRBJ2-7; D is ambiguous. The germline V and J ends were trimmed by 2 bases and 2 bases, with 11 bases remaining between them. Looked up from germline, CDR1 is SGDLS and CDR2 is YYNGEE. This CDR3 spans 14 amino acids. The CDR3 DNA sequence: TGTGCCAGCAGCGTTGGGCAGCGAACCTACGAGCAGTACTTC. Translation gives CASSVGQRTYEQYF.

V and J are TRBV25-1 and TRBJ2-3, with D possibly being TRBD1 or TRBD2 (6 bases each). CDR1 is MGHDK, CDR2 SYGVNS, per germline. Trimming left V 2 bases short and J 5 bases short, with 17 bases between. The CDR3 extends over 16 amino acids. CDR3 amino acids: CASSESLGGQGDTQYF. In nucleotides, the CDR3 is TGTGCCAGCAGTGAAAGTTTGGGGGGACAAGGAGATACGCAGTATTTT.

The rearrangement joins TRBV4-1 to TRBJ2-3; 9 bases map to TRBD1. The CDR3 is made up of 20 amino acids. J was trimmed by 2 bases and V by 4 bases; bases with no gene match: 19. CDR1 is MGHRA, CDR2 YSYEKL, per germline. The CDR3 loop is CASSPPTGGAGHKNTDTQYF. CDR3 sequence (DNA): TGCGCCAGCAGCCCGCCAACAGGGGGCGCCGGACATAAGAACACAGATACGCAGTATTTT.

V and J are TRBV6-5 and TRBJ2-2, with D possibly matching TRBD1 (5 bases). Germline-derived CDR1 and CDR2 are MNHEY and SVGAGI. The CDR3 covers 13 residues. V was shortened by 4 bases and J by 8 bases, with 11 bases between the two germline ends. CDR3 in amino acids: CASSSQGLGELFF. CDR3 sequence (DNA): TGTGCCAGCAGTTCCCAGGGTTTAGGGGAGCTGTTTTTT.

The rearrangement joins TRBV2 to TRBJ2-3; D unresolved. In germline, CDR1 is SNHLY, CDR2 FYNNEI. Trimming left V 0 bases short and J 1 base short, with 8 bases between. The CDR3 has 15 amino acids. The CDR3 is CASSEAQVRTDTQYF. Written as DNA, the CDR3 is TGTGCCAGCAGTGAAGCGCAGGTCCGCACAGATACGCAGTATTTT.

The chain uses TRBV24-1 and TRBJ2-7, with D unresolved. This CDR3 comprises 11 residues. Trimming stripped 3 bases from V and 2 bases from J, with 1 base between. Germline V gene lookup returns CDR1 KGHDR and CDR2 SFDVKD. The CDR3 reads CATSDTYEQYF. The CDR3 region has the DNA TGTGCCACCAGTGATACCTACGAGCAGTACTTC.

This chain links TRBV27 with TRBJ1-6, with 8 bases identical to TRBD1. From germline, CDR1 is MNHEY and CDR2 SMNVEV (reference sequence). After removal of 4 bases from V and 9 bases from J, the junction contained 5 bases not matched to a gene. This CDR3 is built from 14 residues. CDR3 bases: TGTGCCAGCAGTTCCGGACAGGGAAGTTCACCCCTCCACTTT. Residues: CASSSGQGSSPLHF.

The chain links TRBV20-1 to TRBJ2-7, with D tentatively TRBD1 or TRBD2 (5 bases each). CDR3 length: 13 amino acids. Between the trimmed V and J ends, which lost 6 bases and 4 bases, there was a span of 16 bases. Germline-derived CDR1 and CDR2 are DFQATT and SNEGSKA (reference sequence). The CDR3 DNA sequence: TGCAGTGCGTACGGGACGGAGAGTTACGAGCAGTACTTC. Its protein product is CSAYGTESYEQYF.

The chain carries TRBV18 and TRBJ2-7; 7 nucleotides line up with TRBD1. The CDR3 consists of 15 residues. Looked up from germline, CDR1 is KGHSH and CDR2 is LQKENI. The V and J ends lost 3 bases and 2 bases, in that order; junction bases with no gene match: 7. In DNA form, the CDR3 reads TGTGCCAGCTCACCCCTGGGGACAGAGCCCTACGAGCAGTACTTC. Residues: CASSPLGTEPYEQYF. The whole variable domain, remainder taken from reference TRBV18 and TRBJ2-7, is NAGVMQNPRHLVRRRGQEARLRCSPMKGHSHVYWYRQLPEEGLKFMVYLQKENIIDESGMPKERFSAEFPKEGPSILRIQQVVRGDSAAYFCASSPLGTEPYEQYFGPGTRLTVT.

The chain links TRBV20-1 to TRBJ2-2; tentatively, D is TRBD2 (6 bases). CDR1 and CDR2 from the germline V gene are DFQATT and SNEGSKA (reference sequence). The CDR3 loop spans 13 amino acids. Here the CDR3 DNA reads TGCACCGCCCTAGCGCCACTGACCGGGGAGCTGTTTTTT. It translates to CTALAPLTGELFF.

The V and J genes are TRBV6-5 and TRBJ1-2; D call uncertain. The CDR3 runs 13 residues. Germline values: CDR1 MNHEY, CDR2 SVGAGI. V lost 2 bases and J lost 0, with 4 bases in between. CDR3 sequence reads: CASSYATNYGYTF. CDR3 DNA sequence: TGTGCCAGCAGTTACGCCACTAACTATGGCTACACCTTC.

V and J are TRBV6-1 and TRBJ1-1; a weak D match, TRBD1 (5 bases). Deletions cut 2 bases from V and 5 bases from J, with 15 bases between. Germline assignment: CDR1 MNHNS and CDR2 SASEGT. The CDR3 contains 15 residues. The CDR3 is CASSESLGTGTEAFF. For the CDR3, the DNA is TGTGCCAGCAGTGAAAGTCTGGGGACTGGGACTGAAGCTTTCTTT.

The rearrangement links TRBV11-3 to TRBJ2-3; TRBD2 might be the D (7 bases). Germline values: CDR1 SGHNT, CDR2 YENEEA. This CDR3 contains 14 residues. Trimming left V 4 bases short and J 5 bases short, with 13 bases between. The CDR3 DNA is TGTGCCAGCAGCTATTCGGGGGGCCTAGATACGCAGTATTTT. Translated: CASSYSGGLDTQYF.

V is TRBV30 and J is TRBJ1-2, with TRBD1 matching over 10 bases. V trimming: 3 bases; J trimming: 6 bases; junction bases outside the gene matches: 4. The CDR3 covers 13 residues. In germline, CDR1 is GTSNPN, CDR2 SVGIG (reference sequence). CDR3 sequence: CAWRGQGSDGYTF. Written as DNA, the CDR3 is TGTGCCTGGAGGGGACAGGGGTCCGATGGCTACACCTTC.

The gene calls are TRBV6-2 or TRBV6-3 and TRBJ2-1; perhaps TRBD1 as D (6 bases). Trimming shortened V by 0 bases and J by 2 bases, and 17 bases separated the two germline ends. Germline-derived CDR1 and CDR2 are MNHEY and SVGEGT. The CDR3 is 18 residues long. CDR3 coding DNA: TGTGCCAGCAGTTACTCAGGGGGTGGCCAACTGCCCTACAATGAGCAGTTCTTC. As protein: CASSYSGGGQLPYNEQFF.

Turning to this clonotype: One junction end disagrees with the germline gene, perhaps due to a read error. Written as DNA, the CDR3 is TGTGCCAGCAGCTCACCGAGGACAGGGGGCTCCCACGAGCAGTACTTC. This sequence encodes CASSSPRTGGSHEQYF. V is TRBV28 and J is TRBJ2-7; TRBD1 matches at 11 bases. The CDR3 contains 16 residues. Germline V CDR1 and CDR2: MDHEN, SYDVKM.

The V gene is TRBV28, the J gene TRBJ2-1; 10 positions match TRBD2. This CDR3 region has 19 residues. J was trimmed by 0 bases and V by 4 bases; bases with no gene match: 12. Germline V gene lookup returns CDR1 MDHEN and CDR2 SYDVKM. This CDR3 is CASSSAGTSVGSSYNEQFF. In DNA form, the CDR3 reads TGTGCCAGCAGTTCTGCGGGGACTAGCGTAGGGAGCTCCTACAATGAGCAGTTCTTC.

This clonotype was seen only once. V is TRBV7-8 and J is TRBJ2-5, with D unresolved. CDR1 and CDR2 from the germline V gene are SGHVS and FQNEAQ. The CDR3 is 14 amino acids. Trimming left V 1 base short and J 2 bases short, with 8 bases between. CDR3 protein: CASSLGVTQETQYF. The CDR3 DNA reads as TGTGCCAGCAGCTTAGGAGTAACGCAAGAGACCCAGTACTTC.

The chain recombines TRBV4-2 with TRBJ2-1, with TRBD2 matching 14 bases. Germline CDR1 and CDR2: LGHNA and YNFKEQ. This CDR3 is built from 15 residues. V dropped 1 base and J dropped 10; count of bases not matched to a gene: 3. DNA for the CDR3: TGTGCCAGCAGCCAAGGACTAGCGGGAGGGGGAGAGCAGTTCTTC. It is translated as CASSQGLAGGGEQFF.

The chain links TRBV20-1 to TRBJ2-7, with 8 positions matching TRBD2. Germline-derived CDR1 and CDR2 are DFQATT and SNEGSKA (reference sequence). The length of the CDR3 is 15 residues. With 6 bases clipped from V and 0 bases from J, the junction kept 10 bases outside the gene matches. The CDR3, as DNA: TGCAGTGCGTACGGGGGGGGCGAGAGCTCCTACGAGCAGTACTTC. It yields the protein CSAYGGGESSYEQYF.

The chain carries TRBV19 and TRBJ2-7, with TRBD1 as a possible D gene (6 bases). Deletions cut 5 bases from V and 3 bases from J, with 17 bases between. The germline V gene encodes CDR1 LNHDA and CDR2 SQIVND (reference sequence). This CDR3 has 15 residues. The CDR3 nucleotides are TGTGCCAGTAGTTGGTTCTCAGGGGAAGGCTACGAGCAGTACTTC. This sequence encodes CASSWFSGEGYEQYF.

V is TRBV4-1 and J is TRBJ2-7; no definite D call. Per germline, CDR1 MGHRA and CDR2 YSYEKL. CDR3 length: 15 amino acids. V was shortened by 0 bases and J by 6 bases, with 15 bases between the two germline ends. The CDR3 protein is CASSQDVNFLGEQYF. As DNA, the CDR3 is TGCGCCAGCAGCCAAGATGTCAACTTTCTGGGCGAGCAGTACTTC.